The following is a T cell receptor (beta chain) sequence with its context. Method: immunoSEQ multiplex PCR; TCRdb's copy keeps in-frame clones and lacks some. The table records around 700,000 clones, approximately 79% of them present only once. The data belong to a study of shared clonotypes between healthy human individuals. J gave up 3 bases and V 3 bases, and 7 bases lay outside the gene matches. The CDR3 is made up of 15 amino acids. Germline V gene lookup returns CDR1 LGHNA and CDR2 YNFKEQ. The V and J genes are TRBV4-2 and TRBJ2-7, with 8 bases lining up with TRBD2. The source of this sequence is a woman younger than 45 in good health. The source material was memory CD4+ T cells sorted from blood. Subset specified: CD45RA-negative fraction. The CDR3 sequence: CASSQGLGDIYEQYF. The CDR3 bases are TGTGCCAGCAGCCAGGGACTAGGGGATATCTACGAGCAGTACTTC.